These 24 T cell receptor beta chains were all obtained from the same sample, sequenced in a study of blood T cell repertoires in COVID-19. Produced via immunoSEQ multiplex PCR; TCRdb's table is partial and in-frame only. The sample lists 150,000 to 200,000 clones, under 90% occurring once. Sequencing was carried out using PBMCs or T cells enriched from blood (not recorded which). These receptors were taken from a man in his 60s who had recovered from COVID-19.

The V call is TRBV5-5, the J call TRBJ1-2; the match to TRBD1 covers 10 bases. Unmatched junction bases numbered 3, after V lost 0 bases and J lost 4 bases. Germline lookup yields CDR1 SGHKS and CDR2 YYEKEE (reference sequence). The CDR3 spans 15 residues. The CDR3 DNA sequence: TGTGCCAGCAGCTTGGGAGGGGACAGGGGCTATGGCTACACCTTC. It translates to CASSLGGDRGYGYTF. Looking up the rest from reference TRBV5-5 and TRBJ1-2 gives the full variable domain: DAGVTQSPTHLIKTRGQQVTLRCSPISGHKSVSWYQQVLGQGPQFIFQYYEKEERGRGNFPDRFSARQFPNYSSELNVNALLLGDSALYLCASSLGGDRGYGYTFGSGTRLTVV.

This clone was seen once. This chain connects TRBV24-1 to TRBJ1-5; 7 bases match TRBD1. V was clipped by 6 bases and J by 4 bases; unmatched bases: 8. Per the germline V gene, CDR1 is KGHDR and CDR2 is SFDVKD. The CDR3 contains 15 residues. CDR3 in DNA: TGTGCCACCAGTAAGTCGGGACAGAGAAATCAGCCCCAGCATTTT. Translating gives CATSKSGQRNQPQHF.

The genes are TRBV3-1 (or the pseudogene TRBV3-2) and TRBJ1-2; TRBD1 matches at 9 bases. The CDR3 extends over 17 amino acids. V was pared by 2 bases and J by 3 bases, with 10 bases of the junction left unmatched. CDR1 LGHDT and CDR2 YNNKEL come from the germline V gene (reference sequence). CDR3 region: CASSQTRDREGYYGYTF. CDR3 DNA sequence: TGTGCCAGCAGCCAAACCCGGGACAGGGAAGGTTACTATGGCTACACCTTC.

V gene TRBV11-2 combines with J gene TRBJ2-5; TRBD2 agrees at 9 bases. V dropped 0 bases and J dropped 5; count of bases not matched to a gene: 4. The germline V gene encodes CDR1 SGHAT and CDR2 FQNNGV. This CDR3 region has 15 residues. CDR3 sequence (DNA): TGTGCCAGCAGCTTAGATCGCGCGGGGGGGGAGACCCAGTACTTC. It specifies CASSLDRAGGETQYF.

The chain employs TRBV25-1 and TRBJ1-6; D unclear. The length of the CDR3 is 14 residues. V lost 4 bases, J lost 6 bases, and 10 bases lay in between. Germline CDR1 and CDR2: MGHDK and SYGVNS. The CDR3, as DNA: TGTGCCAGCAGTGTGGGGAGAGTTAATTCACCCCTCCACTTT. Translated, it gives CASSVGRVNSPLHF.

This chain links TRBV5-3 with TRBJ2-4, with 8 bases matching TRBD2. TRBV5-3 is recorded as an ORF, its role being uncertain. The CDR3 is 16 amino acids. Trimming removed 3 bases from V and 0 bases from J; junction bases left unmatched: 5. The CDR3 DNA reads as TGTGCCAGAAGCTGTTTAGCGGGGTTAGCCAAAAACATTCAGTACTTC. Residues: CARSCLAGLAKNIQYF.

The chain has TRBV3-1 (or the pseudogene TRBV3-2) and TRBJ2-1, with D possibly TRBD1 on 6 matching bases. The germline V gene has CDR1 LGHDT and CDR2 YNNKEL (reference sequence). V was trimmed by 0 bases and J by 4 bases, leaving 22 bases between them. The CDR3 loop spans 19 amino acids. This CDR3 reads CASSQERQGLRLRYNEQFF. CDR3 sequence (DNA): TGTGCCAGCAGCCAAGAGCGGCAGGGGTTGAGGTTGAGGTACAATGAGCAGTTCTTC.

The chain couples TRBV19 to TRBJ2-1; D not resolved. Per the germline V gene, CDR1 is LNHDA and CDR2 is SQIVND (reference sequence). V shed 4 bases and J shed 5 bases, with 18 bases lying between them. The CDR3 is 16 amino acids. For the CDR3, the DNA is TGTGCCAGTAGTAGGATTGATAGCCTGAGTAACAATGAGCAGTTCTTC. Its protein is CASSRIDSLSNNEQFF.

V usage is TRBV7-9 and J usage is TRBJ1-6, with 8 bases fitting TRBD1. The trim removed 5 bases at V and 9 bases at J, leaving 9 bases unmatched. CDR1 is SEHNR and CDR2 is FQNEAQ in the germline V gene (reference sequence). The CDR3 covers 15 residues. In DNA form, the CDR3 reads TGTGCCAGCAGCAGTCGGACAGGGTCTGCTTCACCCCTCCACTTT. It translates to CASSSRTGSASPLHF.

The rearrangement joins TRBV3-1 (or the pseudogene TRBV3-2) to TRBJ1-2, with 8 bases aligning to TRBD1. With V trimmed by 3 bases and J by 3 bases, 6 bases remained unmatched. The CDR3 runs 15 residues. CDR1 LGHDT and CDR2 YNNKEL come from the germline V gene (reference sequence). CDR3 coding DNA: TGTGCCAGCAGCCACACGGGACAGGACGACTATGGCTACACCTTC. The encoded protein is CASSHTGQDDYGYTF.

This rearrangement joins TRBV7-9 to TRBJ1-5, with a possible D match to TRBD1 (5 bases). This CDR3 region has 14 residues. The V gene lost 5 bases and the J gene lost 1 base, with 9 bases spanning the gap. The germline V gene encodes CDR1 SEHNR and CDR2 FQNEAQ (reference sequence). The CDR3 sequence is CASSPEGSNQPQHF. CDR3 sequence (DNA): TGTGCCAGCAGCCCGGAGGGGAGCAATCAGCCCCAGCATTTT.

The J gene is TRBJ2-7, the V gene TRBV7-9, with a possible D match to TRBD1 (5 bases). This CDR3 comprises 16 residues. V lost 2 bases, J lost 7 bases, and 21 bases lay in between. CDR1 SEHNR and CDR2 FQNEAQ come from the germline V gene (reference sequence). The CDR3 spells CASSLNRVQGEAEQYF. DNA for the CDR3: TGTGCCAGCAGCTTAAATAGGGTCCAGGGCGAAGCTGAGCAGTACTTC.

CDR3 residues: CASSLRVGGVIEKLFF. The CDR3 nucleotides read TGTGCCAGCAGCTTAAGGGTGGGGGGTGTGATTGAAAAACTGTTTTTT. The rearrangement links TRBV7-8 to TRBJ1-4; weak D call: TRBD1 (5 bases). CDR1 and CDR2 from the germline V gene are SGHVS and FQNEAQ. V lost 2 bases, J lost 7 bases, and 17 bases lay in between. The CDR3 spans 16 residues.

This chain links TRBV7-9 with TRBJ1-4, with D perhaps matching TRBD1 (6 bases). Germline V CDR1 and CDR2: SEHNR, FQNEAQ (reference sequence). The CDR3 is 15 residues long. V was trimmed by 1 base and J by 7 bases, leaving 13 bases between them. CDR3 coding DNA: TGTGCCAGCAGCTTAGTAGGTGGCAGGGGTGAAAAACTGTTTTTT. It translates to CASSLVGGRGEKLFF.

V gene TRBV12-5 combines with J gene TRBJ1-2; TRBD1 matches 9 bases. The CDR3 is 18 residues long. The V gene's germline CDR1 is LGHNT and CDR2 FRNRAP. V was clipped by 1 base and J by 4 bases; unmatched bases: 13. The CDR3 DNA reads TGTGCTAGTGGTTTGGAACTCCAACAGGGGGCCGGGGGCTATGGCTACACCTTC. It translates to CASGLELQQGAGGYGYTF.

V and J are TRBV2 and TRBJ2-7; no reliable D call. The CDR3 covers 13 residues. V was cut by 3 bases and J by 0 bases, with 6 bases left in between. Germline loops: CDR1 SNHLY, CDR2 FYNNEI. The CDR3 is CASSERSSYEQYF. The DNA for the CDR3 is TGTGCCAGCAGTGAGCGGTCCTCCTACGAGCAGTACTTC.

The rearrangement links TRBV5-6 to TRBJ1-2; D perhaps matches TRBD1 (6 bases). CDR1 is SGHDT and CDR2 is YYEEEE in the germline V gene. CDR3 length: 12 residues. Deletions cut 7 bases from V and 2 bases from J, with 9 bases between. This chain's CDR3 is CASVTGNYGYTF. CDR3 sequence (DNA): TGTGCCAGCGTCACAGGGAACTATGGCTACACCTTC. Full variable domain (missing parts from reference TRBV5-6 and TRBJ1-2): DAGVTQSPTHLIKTRGQQVTLRCSPKSGHDTVSWYQQALGQGPQFIFQYYEEEERQRGNFPDRFSGHQFPNYSSELNVNALLLGDSALYLCASVTGNYGYTFGSGTRLTVV.

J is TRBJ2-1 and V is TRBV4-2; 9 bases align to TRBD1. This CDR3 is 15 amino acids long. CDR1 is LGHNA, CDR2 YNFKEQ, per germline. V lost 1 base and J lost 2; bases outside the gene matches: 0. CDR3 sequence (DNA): TGTGCCAGCAGCCAAGGACAGGGGGCCTACAATGAGCAGTTCTTC. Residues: CASSQGQGAYNEQFF.

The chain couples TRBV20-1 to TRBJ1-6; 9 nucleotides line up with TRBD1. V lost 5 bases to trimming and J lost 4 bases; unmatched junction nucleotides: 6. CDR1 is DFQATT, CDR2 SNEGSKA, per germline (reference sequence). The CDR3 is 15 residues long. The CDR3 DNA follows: TGCAGTGCTCGTGGGACAGGGAGGTATAATTCACCCCTCCACTTT. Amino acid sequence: CSARGTGRYNSPLHF.

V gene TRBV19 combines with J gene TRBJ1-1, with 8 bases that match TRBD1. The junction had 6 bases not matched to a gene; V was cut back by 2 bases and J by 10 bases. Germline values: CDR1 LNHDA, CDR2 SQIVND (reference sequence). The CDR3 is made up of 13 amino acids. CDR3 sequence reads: CASSITGQELAFF. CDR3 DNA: TGTGCCAGTAGTATAACGGGACAGGAACTAGCTTTCTTT.

CDR3 coding DNA: TGTGCCAGCAGGTCGGCAGGGTTCTACAATGAGCAGTTCTTC. Encoded protein: CASRSAGFYNEQFF. The V and J genes are TRBV14 and TRBJ2-1; a possible D gene is TRBD1 (5 bases). Germline CDR1 reads SGHDN; CDR2 reads FVKESK. Trimming took off 6 bases at V and 3 bases at J, with 12 bases between the two ends. The CDR3 is 14 amino acids.

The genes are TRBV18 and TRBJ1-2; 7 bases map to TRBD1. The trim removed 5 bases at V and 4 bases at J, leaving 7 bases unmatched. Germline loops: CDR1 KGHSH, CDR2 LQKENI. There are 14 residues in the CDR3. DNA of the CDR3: TGTGCCAGCTCAACCAGACAGGGCCCCTATGGCTACACCTTC. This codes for CASSTRQGPYGYTF.

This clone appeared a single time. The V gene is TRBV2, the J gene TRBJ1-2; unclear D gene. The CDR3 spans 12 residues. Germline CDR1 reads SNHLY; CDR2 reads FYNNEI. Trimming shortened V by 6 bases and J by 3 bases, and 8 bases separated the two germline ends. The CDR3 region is CASRRDDYGYTF. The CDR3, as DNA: TGTGCCAGCAGGCGGGATGACTATGGCTACACCTTC.

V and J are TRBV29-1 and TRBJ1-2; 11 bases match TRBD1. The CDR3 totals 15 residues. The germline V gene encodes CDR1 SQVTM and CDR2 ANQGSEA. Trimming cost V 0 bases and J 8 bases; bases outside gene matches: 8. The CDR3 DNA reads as TGCAGCGTTGAAGACCGTCCGGGACAGGGGGAAGGCTACACCTTC. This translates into CSVEDRPGQGEGYTF.